This section outlines one T cell receptor (beta chain) sequence together with its context. This clonotype was seen ten or more times. Its cognate antigen has yet to be identified. No much larger clone is present one base from it, and per-base qualities are unavailable. These data come from a study of spatial heterogeneity in lung cancer (dated by TCRdb to about 2019). For context, the study as a whole: Beta-chain transcripts were consistently detected in greater numbers than alpha-chain transcripts, which likely reflected higher beta-chain transcript abundance. A strong correlation was found between TCR transcript counts in tumor regions and a T cell transcriptional module score from matched bulk RNA-seq. In the raw uncorrected reads, each unique combination of TCR and UMI appeared more than ten times on average. TCR alpha and beta repertoires were quantitatively compared across multiple tumor regions, matched nontumor lung and blood in non-small cell lung cancer. Nonsynonymous mutation counts, determined by whole-exome sequencing of tumor tissue, were related to TCR repertoire features. At surgery, both alpha and beta chains were TCR-sequenced in fewer than 250 tumor regions, 64 matched nontumor lung samples and over 50 PBMC samples.

The library was generated by 5' RACE. Sequencing instrument: NextSeq 500. In the TCR library protocol, a unique molecular identifier was attached to each TCR cDNA molecule so that PCR and sequencing errors could be corrected. In the paper's pipeline: Decombinator tools were used for TCR identification, UMI-based error correction and CDR3 extraction. TCRs above a frequency of 2 per 1,000, corresponding to the top 1% of the tumor frequency distribution, were defined as expanded. Expanded tumor TCRs were classed as regional if statistically deemed absent (corrected P<0.05) from at least one tumor region, otherwise ubiquitous. Each repertoire was subsampled 100 times to 5,000 TCRs, after which Renyi diversity was computed with the R vegan package. CDR3 similarity networks were built from amino acid triplet string-kernel similarity, connecting CDR3s with pairwise similarity above 0.82. TCRdb passed the public sequencing reads through fastp at Q25 and MiXCR, retaining productive beta sequences. Each entry merges the rows of one CDR3 protein and shows their most common DNA and genes. The V and J calls were not made by the authors but by TCRdb's processing. The sample table lists some 9,000 distinct CDR3 sequences, around 5.5% of them with a count of one. In total, the top ten clones hold roughly 23% of the sample.

Inclusive of the bounding cysteine and phenylalanine, the CDR3 is 11 residues long. The only DNA kept is the CDR3, 33 bases in frame from the first base. Looking up the germline V gene yields CDR1 MNHEY and CDR2 SVGAGI. The V end loses 2 bases and the J end loses 8 bases, and a stretch of 5 bases separates them. The paper as a whole reports these results and caveats: Counts of ubiquitous and regional expanded TCRs were found to correlate with counts of ubiquitous and regional nonsynonymous mutations, respectively. Confirming at a functional level the hypothesis that regional TCRs recognize regional mutations was considered to require additional single-cell paired TCR alpha and beta sequencing. The number of expanded intratumoral alpha and beta TCRs correlated with the tumor nonsynonymous mutation count. Estimated TCR-seq coverage of tumor T cells was only about 7.2% for alpha chains and 13% for beta chains.

The time point label of this sample denotes: sample taken at primary tumor resection. Donors were 72 patients with early-stage, untreated non-small cell lung cancer from the lung TRACERx cohort. Without any cell sorting, TCR sequencing was performed on whole RNA extracted either from tumor and nontumor lung tissue or from cryopreserved PBMC samples. Patients were selected for TCR sequencing only if sufficient RNA was available from at least two tumor regions. Before selection, tumor and adjacent nontumor lung specimens were reviewed by a lung pathologist. The rearrangement joined TRBV6-5 to TRBJ2-3, with TRBD1 as a weak D call on 5 bases. The specimen was lung tumor tissue, collected at surgery. The receptor was isolated from a female donor with early-stage non-small cell lung cancer. The CDR3: CASSYGATQYF. The nucleotide sequence is TGTGCCAGCAGTTACGGGGCTACGCAGTATTTT.